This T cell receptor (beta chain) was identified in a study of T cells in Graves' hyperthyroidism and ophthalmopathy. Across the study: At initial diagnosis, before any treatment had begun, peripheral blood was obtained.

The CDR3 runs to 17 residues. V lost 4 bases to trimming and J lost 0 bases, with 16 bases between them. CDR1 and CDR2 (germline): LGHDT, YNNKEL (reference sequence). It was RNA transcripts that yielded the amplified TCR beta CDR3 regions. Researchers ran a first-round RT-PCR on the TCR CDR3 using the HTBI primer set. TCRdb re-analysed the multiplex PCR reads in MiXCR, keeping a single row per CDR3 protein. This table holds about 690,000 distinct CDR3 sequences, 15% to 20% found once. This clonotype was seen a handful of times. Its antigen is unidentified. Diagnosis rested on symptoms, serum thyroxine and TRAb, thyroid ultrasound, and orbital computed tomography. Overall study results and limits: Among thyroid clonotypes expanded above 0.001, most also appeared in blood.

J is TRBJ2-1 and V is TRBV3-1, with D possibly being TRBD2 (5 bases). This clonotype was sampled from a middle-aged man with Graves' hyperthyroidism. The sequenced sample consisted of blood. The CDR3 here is CASSLLEAPSSYNEQFF. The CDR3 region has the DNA TGTGCCAGCAGCCTCCTGGAGGCACCCAGCTCCTACAATGAGCAGTTCTTC.